The 9 T cell receptor beta chains below come from one sample, sequenced in a study of post-analysis software for immune sequencing data. Study results and limitations: Patients carried four or five TRBV segments more frequently than controls did, and TRBV5-6, TRBV5-1 and TRBV20-1 were among them.

These TCRs are of unknown antigen specificity. Built from TCR beta cDNA, the libraries had unique molecular identifiers in them. MiXCR was run by TCRdb on the PCR reads, yielding one entry per CDR3 protein. The sample includes about 460,000 distinct CDR3 sequences, 40% to 55% of them seen just once. The specimen sequenced was blood. These receptors were taken from a girl aged 10-17 years with multiple sclerosis.

This clonotype has ten or more counts. This chain joins TRBV12-3 or TRBV12-4 and TRBJ2-1; 9 positions match TRBD1. The CDR3 has 13 amino acids. With 6 bases clipped from V and 6 bases from J, the junction kept 3 bases outside the gene matches. The CDR3 nucleotides are TGTGCCAGCAGAATGGACAGGGGCAATGAGCAGTTCTTC. It encodes CASRMDRGNEQFF.

The chain has TRBV7-9 and TRBJ1-2, with unresolved D. Germline-derived CDR1 and CDR2 are SEHNR and FQNEAQ (reference sequence). This CDR3 is 15 amino acids long. The germline V and J ends were trimmed by 5 bases and 8 bases, with 21 bases remaining between them. CDR3 residues: CASSPWVGPGGGYTF. CDR3 nucleotides: TGTGCCAGCAGCCCCTGGGTTGGGCCAGGCGGGGGCTACACCTTC. Together with reference TRBV7-9 and TRBJ1-2, the CDR3 gives the full variable domain: DTGVSQNPRHKITKRGQNVTFRCDPISEHNRLYWYRQTLGQGPEFLTYFQNEAQLEKSRLLSDRFSAERPKGSFSTLEIQRTEQGDSAMYLCASSPWVGPGGGYTFGSGTRLTVV.

CDR3 amino acids: CASSVEGALADTQYF. The CDR3 DNA reads as TGTGCCAGCAGCGTTGAAGGGGCGTTGGCAGATACGCAGTATTTT. The rearrangement links TRBV9 to TRBJ2-3; TRBD1 might be the D (5 bases). The length of the CDR3 is 15 residues. From germline, CDR1 is SGDLS and CDR2 YYNGEE. V was clipped by 2 bases and J by 4 bases, with 14 bases between them. Complete variable domain (other parts from reference TRBV9 and TRBJ2-3): DSGVTQTPKHLITATGQRVTLRCSPRSGDLSVYWYQQSLDQGLQFLIQYYNGEERAKGNILERFSAQQFPDLHSELNLSSLELGDSALYFCASSVEGALADTQYFGPGTRLTVL.

V and J are TRBV28 and TRBJ2-5, with D hard to call. The V gene's germline CDR1 is MDHEN and CDR2 SYDVKM. Trimming cost V 6 bases and J 3 bases, with 14 bases left between them. The length of the CDR3 is 14 residues. CDR3 coding DNA: TGTGCCAGCAGCCGGCGCTCGGAAGAAGAGACCCAGTACTTC. It specifies CASSRRSEEETQYF.

A few counts support this clonotype. The chain combines TRBV21-1 with TRBJ2-7; the listed D gene, TRBD1, was not tested against the DNA. TRBV21-1 counts as a pseudogene. CDR3 length equals 15 residues. CDR3 sequence reads: CASSKAEDRLYEQYF. CDR3 coding DNA: TGTGCCAGCAGCAAAGCAGAGGACAGGCTTTACGAGCAGTACTTC.

This clonotype appeared a few times. V is TRBV20-1 and J is TRBJ2-7; TRBD2 matches 10 bases. V was pared by 0 bases and J by 2 bases, with 4 bases of the junction left unmatched. Germline-derived CDR1 and CDR2 are DFQATT and SNEGSKA (reference sequence). The CDR3 has 15 residues. The CDR3 DNA is TGCAGTGCTAGAGATCACGGGACTAGCGCCTACGAGCAGTACTTC. This encodes CSARDHGTSAYEQYF.

Concerning this clonotype: Germline is not matched at one junction end, which may reflect a read error. The V call is TRBV27, the J call TRBJ2-1; 8 bases match TRBD2. Germline lookup yields CDR1 MNHEY and CDR2 SMNVEV (reference sequence). The length of the CDR3 is 16 residues. The CDR3 DNA reads TGTGCCAGCAGTTTAAGCCCCGGGGTAGCGGGAAATGATCAGTTCTTC. Translation gives CASSLSPGVAGNDQFF.

V usage is TRBV29-1 and J usage is TRBJ2-3, with D unresolved. The V and J ends lost 5 bases and 2 bases respectively, with 11 bases between them. Germline-derived CDR1 and CDR2 are SQVTM and ANQGSEA. The CDR3 is made up of 13 amino acids. DNA of the CDR3: TGCAGCGTTAAGCTCCGGTTCACAGATACGCAGTATTTT. This sequence encodes CSVKLRFTDTQYF.

CDR3 coding DNA: TGTGCCAGCAGTGACTCTAACCTAGCGGGAGTGGATACGCAGTATTTT. Its translation: CASSDSNLAGVDTQYF. The chain has TRBV6-4 and TRBJ2-3; 10 positions match TRBD2. The junction had 6 bases not matched to a gene; V was cut back by 0 bases and J by 6 bases. This CDR3 is 16 amino acids long. Germline V gene sequence: CDR1 MRHNA, CDR2 SNTAGT.